A selection of T cell receptor beta chains follows, all from one sample in a study of control samples from healthy donors and cancer patients. TCRdb's copy holds only in-frame clones and misses some; the assay was immunoSEQ multiplex PCR. The sample consists of some 410,000 clones, about 93% of them appearing once. Sequencing was done on a sample of PBMCs. The receptor source for this set is a man aged 35-49 years with head and neck cancer. Both conserved end residues are part of each CDR3. D genes are given only for firm matches. Clone size is shown for a subset of rows, as once, few, many or a class of expanded clone.

size	J	V	length	D	DNA	CDR3
NA	TRBJ2-4	TRBV6-2/TRBV6-3	17	TRBD2	TGTGCCAGCAGTCCAGAACATAGCGGGCTAGCCAAAAACATTCAGTACTTC	CASSPEHSGLAKNIQYF
NA	TRBJ1-5	TRBV19	12	NA	TGTGCCAGCCTGCAGGGGAATCAGCCCCAGCATTTT	CASLQGNQPQHF
few	TRBJ1-2	TRBV6-5	12	NA	TGTGCCAGCATGGGTGGGTTCTATGGCTACACCTTC	CASMGGFYGYTF
NA	TRBJ2-7	TRBV7-2	16	NA	TGTGCCAGCAGCTTAGTGTCCGGCAGGGACTCCTACGAGCAGTACTTC	CASSLVSGRDSYEQYF
NA	TRBJ2-5	TRBV5-1	14	TRBD1	TGCGCCAGCACAGAGAGACAGGGAGAAGAGACCCAGTACTTC	CASTERQGEETQYF
NA	TRBJ2-7	TRBV7-2	15	NA	TGTGCCAGCAGCTTAGGGCCCGGGGGTGGCTACGAGCAGTACTTC	CASSLGPGGGYEQYF
NA	TRBJ1-6	TRBV5-1	16	TRBD1	TGCGCCAGCAGAACTAACCCGGCCCAGGGGGATTCACCCCTCCACTTT	CASRTNPAQGDSPLHF
NA	TRBJ1-5	TRBV19	14	NA	TGTGCCAGTAGTATCAGAGATAGCAATCAGCCCCAGCATTTT	CASSIRDSNQPQHF
NA	TRBJ2-5	TRBV12-3/TRBV12-4	13	NA	TGTGCCAGCAGTTCGAGGACCACAGAGACCCAGTACTTC	CASSSRTTETQYF
NA	TRBJ2-7	TRBV3-1/TRBV3-2	15	TRBD2	TGTGCCAGCAGCCTAGGGACTAGCAAGTTCCACGAGCAGTACTTC	CASSLGTSKFHEQYF
NA	TRBJ2-5	TRBV30	11	NA	TGTGCCTGGACCGCGGGGGAGACCCAGTACTTC	CAWTAGETQYF
NA	TRBJ1-5	TRBV7-6	16	NA	TGTGCCAGCAGCCGCGAAGGGGCGAAGAGCAATCAGCCCCAGCATTTT	CASSREGAKSNQPQHF
few	TRBJ1-5	TRBV6-2/TRBV6-3	16	NA	TGTGCCAGCAGTTACGGATCGCAGTATAGCAATCAGCCCCAGCATTTT	CASSYGSQYSNQPQHF
NA	TRBJ1-3	TRBV10-3	12	NA	TGTGCCATCAGTGAGTCAGGAAACACCATATATTTT	CAISESGNTIYF
NA	TRBJ2-1	TRBV7-4	20	TRBD2	TGTGCCAGCAGCATCAGCGGAATTAGCGGGGGGCCCCTAATCTACAATGAGCAGTTCTTC	CASSISGISGGPLIYNEQFF
NA	TRBJ2-2	TRBV3-1/TRBV3-2	18	NA	TGTGCCAGCAGGCCGACCCCCGGATCGGTATCGGCCCCCGGGGAGCTGTTTTTT	CASRPTPGSVSAPGELFF
NA	TRBJ2-7	TRBV28	13	NA	TGTGCCAGCAGTTATGGAGGGAACTACGAGCAGTACTTC	CASSYGGNYEQYF
NA	TRBJ2-2	TRBV19	16	TRBD2	TGTGCCAGTAGTATAGTGGCTAGCGGGAGTAACGGGGAGCTGTTTTTT	CASSIVASGSNGELFF
once	TRBJ2-2	TRBV16	16	NA	TGTGCCAGCAGCCAAACGAAGGGCCTTGGCACCGGGGAGCTGTTTTTT	CASSQTKGLGTGELFF
NA	TRBJ1-1	TRBV7-9	14	TRBD1	TGTGCCAGCAGCCCGACCGGGACAGGGGGCAAAGCTTTCTTT	CASSPTGTGGKAFF
NA	TRBJ2-1	TRBV19	18	NA	TGTGCCAGTAGTGTAGAAGGGACTTTAATTAGCTCCTACAATGAGCAGTTCTTC	CASSVEGTLISSYNEQFF
once	TRBJ1-4	TRBV30	14	NA	TGTGCCTGGAAGCCTGGTCAGACTAATGAAAAACTGTTTTTT	CAWKPGQTNEKLFF
NA	TRBJ1-4	TRBV2	13	NA	TGTGCCAGCAGTTCACAGATTAATGAAAAACTGTTTTTT	CASSSQINEKLFF
few	TRBJ1-2	TRBV7-8	13	NA	TGTGCCAGCAGCTACGGGACATCCTATGGCTACACCTTC	CASSYGTSYGYTF
NA	TRBJ2-2	TRBV10-2	19	TRBD1	TGCGCCAGCAGAGGGGACAGGCAGCTGGGATGGGAGTACACCGGGGAGCTGTTTTTT	CASRGDRQLGWEYTGELFF
NA	TRBJ1-6	TRBV4-3	15	TRBD1	TGCGCCAGCAGCCAAGTCGGGACAGGGAAAGGGCGCCTCCACTTT	CASSQVGTGKGRLHF
NA	TRBJ2-1	TRBV2	15	TRBD2	TGTGCCAGCAGGGGGGTAGCGGGAGTGGGAAATGAGCAGTTCTTC	CASRGVAGVGNEQFF
few	TRBJ2-2	TRBV10-1	17	TRBD1	TGCGCCAGCAGTGAGTCAGGGCAGGGGGCGAACACCGGGGAGCTGTTTTTT	CASSESGQGANTGELFF
NA	TRBJ2-7	TRBV12-3/TRBV12-4	13	NA	TGTGCCAGCAGTCTGGGGCTGATAGTACCGCAGTACTTC	CASSLGLIVPQYF
NA	TRBJ2-3	TRBV7-3	15	TRBD2	TGTGCCAGCAGCTTAATGAGCGGGGAAACAGATACGCAGTATTTT	CASSLMSGETDTQYF
once	TRBJ2-7	TRBV28	16	NA	TGTGCCAGCAGTTTTAGGAGGCGAGGGGAATCCTACGAGCAGTACTTC	CASSFRRRGESYEQYF
NA	TRBJ2-1	TRBV6-5	14	NA	TGTGCCAGCAAGCCCGGACAGGGAGGGAATGAGCAGTTCTTC	CASKPGQGGNEQFF
NA	TRBJ2-1	TRBV11-2	17	TRBD2	TGTGCCAGCAGCTTAGGGGTAGCGGGAGGGGACTACAATGAGCAGTTCTTC	CASSLGVAGGDYNEQFF
NA	TRBJ2-2	TRBV28	16	TRBD2	TGTGCCAGCAGTCCCGCTAGCGGGAGGACGGGCGGGGAGCTGTTTTTT	CASSPASGRTGGELFF
NA	TRBJ2-3	TRBV7-9	15	NA	TGTGCCAGCAGCTTAGCGGGAGGAAGCGCAGATACGCAGTATTTT	CASSLAGGSADTQYF
NA	TRBJ2-7	TRBV28	13	NA	TGTGCCAGCAGCTCGGGACTCTCCTACGAGCAGTACTTC	CASSSGLSYEQYF
once	TRBJ2-7	TRBV11-2	14	TRBD2	TGTGCCAGCAGCTTAACTAGCGTCTCCTACGAGCAGTACTTC	CASSLTSVSYEQYF
NA	TRBJ1-1	TRBV21-1	14	NA	TGTGCCAGCAGCTTCCGACAGGGGCGGACTGAAGCTTTCTTT	CASSFRQGRTEAFF
NA	TRBJ2-1	TRBV7-2	14	TRBD1	TGTGCCAGCAGTCCCGGGACAGTTTTCCATGAGCAGTTCTTC	CASSPGTVFHEQFF
NA	TRBJ2-3	TRBV19	15	TRBD1	TGTGCCAGTAGTATAGGGGGACAGGGCACAGATACGCAGTATTTT	CASSIGGQGTDTQYF
NA	TRBJ1-1	TRBV30	14	TRBD1	TGTGCCTGGAGCCTGGGACAGGGGGTCACTGAAGCTTTCTTT	CAWSLGQGVTEAFF
NA	TRBJ2-1	TRBV24-1	13	NA	TGTGCCACCAGCGGACCCTTCCCCGATGAGCAGTTCTTC	CATSGPFPDEQFF
NA	TRBJ2-6	TRBV11-2	17	NA	TGTGCCAGCAGCGCAGGGGCCTTCTGGCCTGGGGCCAACGTCCTGACTTTC	CASSAGAFWPGANVLTF
NA	TRBJ2-5	TRBV28	14	NA	TGTGCCAGCAGTTTATCCACACCTCAAGAGACCCAGTACTTC	CASSLSTPQETQYF
few	TRBJ2-7	TRBV25-1	15	TRBD2	TGTGCCACCCGACCTGCACTAGCGGGGCACTACGAGCAGTACTTC	CATRPALAGHYEQYF
NA	TRBJ2-7	TRBV20-1	10	NA	TGCAGTGCTAGAGCTAGCAAGCAGTACTTC	CSARASKQYF
NA	TRBJ1-2	TRBV30	12	TRBD1	TGTGCCTGGACAGGGGGCGTGTATGGCTACACCTTC	CAWTGGVYGYTF
NA	TRBJ2-2	TRBV3-1/TRBV3-2	11	NA	TGTGCCAGCAGCCAAGGCGGGGAGCTGTTTTTT	CASSQGGELFF